This T cell receptor beta chain was obtained from a study of blood T cell repertoires in COVID-19. The CDR3 extends over 16 amino acids. Germline V gene lookup returns CDR1 SEHNR and CDR2 FQNEAQ (reference sequence). Trimming took 1 base from V and 4 from J; bases not matched to a gene: 7. The repertoire was sequenced with immunoSEQ multiplex PCR; TCRdb's copy has only in-frame clones and lacks some. The sample holds some 110,000 clones; approximately 88% are singletons and the top ten take about 0.8%. This receptor was taken from a woman in her seventies with acute or convalescent COVID-19. The chain links TRBV7-9 to TRBJ2-3, with 8 positions matching TRBD1. The sequencing sample was made of peripheral blood. CDR3 loop: CASSLEPGGISDTQYF. CDR3 DNA sequence: TGTGCCAGCAGCTTAGAACCAGGGGGCATATCAGATACGCAGTATTTT.